This TCR beta chain appears in the sequencing data of a study of T cells in Graves' hyperthyroidism and ophthalmopathy. The wider study: Any treatment followed the collection of peripheral blood at initial diagnosis.

Newly diagnosed patients aged 18 to 65 had hyperthyroidism of under 2 months' duration. The study excluded patients with uncontrolled infection, other autoimmune disease, pregnancy or lactation. PBMCs were sourced from roughly 10 ml fresh peripheral blood. This clonotype was picked up many times. CDR3 length: 15 amino acids. Germline CDR1 and CDR2: KGHDR and SFDVKD. Trimming took 3 bases from V and 2 from J, leaving 12 bases between them. From RNA transcripts, TCR beta CDR3 regions were amplified. The study used the HTBI primer set for a first-round RT-PCR of the TCR CDR3. TCRdb redid the calling of the multiplex PCR reads with MiXCR, one entry per CDR3 protein. The sample lists approximately 430,000 distinct CDR3 sequences; approximately 14% were seen once.

The source material was blood. V usage is TRBV24-1 and J usage is TRBJ2-5; D may match TRBD1 or TRBD2 (6 bases each). The source of this sequence is a young woman with Graves' hyperthyroidism. The CDR3 region is CATSDLGGGQETQYF. The CDR3 nucleotides are TGTGCCACCAGTGATCTCGGAGGGGGGCAAGAGACCCAGTACTTC.